This note documents a single T cell receptor beta chain sequence. No antigen is known for it. Since all of the isolated RNA was reverse transcribed, expressed TCRB transcripts were what got sequenced. Clones were sequenced by immunoSEQ multiplex PCR, and TCRdb holds only the in-frame ones, with some missing. The data contain approximately 250,000 clones, approximately 16% of them singletons. V was clipped by 4 bases and J by 3 bases, with 9 bases between them. The CDR3 totals 13 residues. The V gene's germline CDR1 is GTSNPN and CDR2 SVGIG (reference sequence). These data are taken from a study of beta chain features in type 1 diabetes. Study-wide context: No age, gender or cell yield differences were seen between patients and healthy donors.

Study-wide results and caveats: Patients showed naive, central memory and Treg TCRB repertoires that appeared more similar than those of healthy donors. Type 1 diabetes patients had moderately but significantly shorter TCRB CDR3s in all four CD4+ subsets. Cells that show high TCR expression could be over-represented by cDNA sequencing.

Naive, central memory, regulatory and stem cell-like memory cells within the CD4+ compartment were sorted using CD45RO/CCR7/CD25/CD127/CD95/CD27. V gene TRBV30 combines with J gene TRBJ2-2; weak D call: TRBD1 (6 bases). The TCR sequence derives from a man aged 25 to 40 with type 1 diabetes. The sample taken for sequencing was naive CD4+ T cells from blood. CDR3 protein: CAWNGQYTGELFF. The DNA of the CDR3 is TGTGCCTGGAACGGACAGTACACCGGGGAGCTGTTTTTT.